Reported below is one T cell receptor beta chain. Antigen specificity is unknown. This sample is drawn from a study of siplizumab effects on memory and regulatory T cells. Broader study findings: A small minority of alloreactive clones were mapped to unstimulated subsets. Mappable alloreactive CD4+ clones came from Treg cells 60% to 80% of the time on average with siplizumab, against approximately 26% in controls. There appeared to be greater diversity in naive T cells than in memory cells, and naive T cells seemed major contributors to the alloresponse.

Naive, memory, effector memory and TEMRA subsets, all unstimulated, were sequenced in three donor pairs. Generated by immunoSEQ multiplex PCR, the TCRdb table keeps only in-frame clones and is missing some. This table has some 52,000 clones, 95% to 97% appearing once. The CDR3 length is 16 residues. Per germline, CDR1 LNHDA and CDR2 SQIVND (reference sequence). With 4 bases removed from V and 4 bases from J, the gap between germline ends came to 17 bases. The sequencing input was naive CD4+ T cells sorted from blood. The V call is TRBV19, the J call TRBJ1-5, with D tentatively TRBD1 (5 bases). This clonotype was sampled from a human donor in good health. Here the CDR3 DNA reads TGTGCCAGTAGTACCCCCGTCAGGGCGGGGAATCAGCCCCAGCATTTT. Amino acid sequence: CASSTPVRAGNQPQHF.